This T cell receptor beta chain came from a study of neoadjuvant anti-PD-1 for oral cavity cancer. PBMCs were not maintained or expanded in culture before analysis. To note about this clone: Its cognate antigen is unknown.

Findings of the study overall: Only a few patients per response group were TCR-analyzed; validation needed. Non-responders to neoadjuvant nivolumab had significantly more clonal PBMC T cells than responders.

Method: immunoSEQ multiplex PCR; TCRdb's copy keeps in-frame clones and lacks some. The repertoire holds over 10,000 clones, with about 63% as singletons. CDR3 length: 16 residues. The V end was cut by 0 bases, the J end by 2 bases, with 15 bases between. Germline lookup yields CDR1 SGHRS and CDR2 YFSETQ. The sequenced sample was PBMCs, obtained before nivolumab (anti-PD-1) treatment. The chain has TRBV5-1 and TRBJ2-7; D is unresolved. This clonotype was obtained from a person aged 40 to 85 with oral cavity squamous cell carcinoma. The CDR3 DNA reads TGCGCCAGCAGCTTGGACCTCGCCTCCGCAGCCTACGAGCAGTACTTC. Protein: CASSLDLASAAYEQYF.